Presented here are 11 T cell receptor beta chains from one specimen sequenced in a study of regulatory T cells in long-lasting Graves disease. HTBI primers from iRepertoire and Arm-PCR of CDR3 regions yielded the TCR beta libraries. MiXCR, applied by TCRdb to the multiplex PCR reads, yields one record per CDR3 protein. Of 600,000 to 650,000 distinct CDR3 sequences listed, about 16% are singletons. Time point in this sample: newly diagnosed GD, antithyroid drugs for less than 3 months. RNA isolated from PBMCs was used to make the TCR library. These data were likewise used in another study, on T cells in Graves' hyperthyroidism and ophthalmopathy.

This sample comprised peripheral blood mononuclear cells (PBMCs), obtained at new diagnosis, from a patient treated with antithyroid drugs. These receptors were taken from a young woman with Graves disease.

As to this clonotype: As the CDR3 is not closed by the conserved phenylalanine or tryptophan, this likely results from a read error. The V call is TRBV5-1, the J call TRBJ2-3; a possible D gene is TRBD2 (6 bases). CDR3 length equals 13 residues. Germline V gene lookup returns CDR1 SGHRS and CDR2 YFSETQ. V was trimmed by 1 base and J by 3 bases, leaving 6 bases between them. The chain's CDR3 is CASSLRGTDTQYL. As DNA, the CDR3 is TGCGCCAGCAGCTTGCGGGGGACAGATACGCAGTATTTG.

This clonotype appeared many times. The chain combines TRBV27 with TRBJ2-1, with 8 bases that match TRBD1. The CDR3 runs to 15 residues. From germline, CDR1 is MNHEY and CDR2 SMNVEV (reference sequence). With V trimmed by 7 bases and J by 0 bases, 5 bases remained unmatched. CDR3 sequence reads: CASTGGRYSYNEQFF. CDR3 nucleotide sequence: TGTGCCAGCACAGGGGGCCGCTACTCCTACAATGAGCAGTTCTTC.

This clonotype was counted a few times. The chain recombines TRBV28 with TRBJ1-1, with a tentative D call TRBD1 (6 bases). Trimming took 6 bases from V and 5 from J, leaving 13 bases between them. This CDR3 is 13 amino acids long. Germline V gene lookup returns CDR1 MDHEN and CDR2 SYDVKM. Here the CDR3 reads CASSWGPETEAFF. CDR3 coding DNA: TGTGCCAGCAGCTGGGGGCCGGAGACTGAAGCTTTCTTT.

This clonotype has a handful of counts. V gene TRBV20-1 combines with J gene TRBJ2-1; 7 bases agree with TRBD2. This CDR3 contains 14 residues. The V gene end was trimmed by 6 bases and the J gene end by 5 bases; junction bases not matched to a gene: 10. Germline V gene sequence: CDR1 DFQATT, CDR2 SNEGSKA (reference sequence). The CDR3 loop reads CSAPFALADNEQFF. Written as DNA, the CDR3 is TGCAGTGCCCCTTTCGCCCTAGCGGACAATGAGCAGTTCTTC.

This clonotype was recorded at least ten times. The gene calls are TRBV6-1 and TRBJ2-3; TRBD2 matches 9 bases. V dropped 6 bases and J dropped 4; count of bases not matched to a gene: 20. This CDR3 region has 19 residues. The germline V gene encodes CDR1 MNHNS and CDR2 SASEGT. CDR3 nucleotide sequence: TGTGCCAGCAGCCCAGGGGACAGTTACGCACGCGGGAGGGCAGATACGCAGTATTTT. Protein product: CASSPGDSYARGRADTQYF.

This clonotype appeared many times. The chain joins TRBV20-1 to TRBJ2-5; perhaps D is TRBD1 or TRBD2 (5 bases each). The CDR3 length is 16 residues. The ends were cut back, 2 bases at V and 1 base at J, with 17 bases in the middle. Germline V CDR1 and CDR2: DFQATT, SNEGSKA (reference sequence). The CDR3: CSARPYQWGSQETQYF. DNA of the CDR3: TGCAGTGCTAGACCTTATCAATGGGGGAGCCAAGAGACCCAGTACTTC.

The chain is built from TRBV7-9 and TRBJ2-3; 9 bases are shared with TRBD2. After removal of 4 bases from V and 2 bases from J, the junction contained 13 bases not matched to a gene. Germline CDR1 SEHNR, CDR2 FQNEAQ (reference sequence). The CDR3 has 18 residues. The CDR3 DNA reads TGTGCCAGCAGCTCTCAGCGGGGGGCTTCTTTAGACACAGATACGCAGTATTTT. Protein product: CASSSQRGASLDTDTQYF. The variable domain in full, with the rest retrieved from reference TRBV7-9 and TRBJ2-3, is DTGVSQNPRHKITKRGQNVTFRCDPISEHNRLYWYRQTLGQGPEFLTYFQNEAQLEKSRLLSDRFSAERPKGSFSTLEIQRTEQGDSAMYLCASSSQRGASLDTDTQYFGPGTRLTVL.

This clonotype was picked up many times. This chain uses TRBV28 with TRBJ1-2; 9 nucleotides agree with TRBD1. The CDR3 covers 15 residues. Per the germline V gene, CDR1 is MDHEN and CDR2 is SYDVKM. V lost 7 bases, J lost 5 bases, and 11 bases stayed unmatched. CDR3 DNA sequence: TGTGCCAGCACCCCTCCTGCGGGACAGGGTTATGGCTACACCTTC. It is translated as CASTPPAGQGYGYTF.

The chain's CDR3 is CASSRDYQETQYF. In nucleotides, the CDR3 is TGTGCCAGTTCCCGGGATTACCAAGAGACCCAGTACTTC. The genes are TRBV6-4 and TRBJ2-5, with a tentative D call TRBD2 (5 bases). Trimming shortened V by 9 bases and J by 0 bases, and 11 bases separated the two germline ends. CDR1 and CDR2 from the germline V gene are MRHNA and SNTAGT. The CDR3 is 13 amino acids.

The gene calls are TRBV27 and TRBJ2-5; the D gene is possibly TRBD1 (5 bases). The CDR3 extends over 13 amino acids. The V and J ends lost 4 bases and 5 bases respectively, with 11 bases between them. Germline assignment: CDR1 MNHEY and CDR2 SMNVEV (reference sequence). CDR3 DNA: TGTGCCAGCAGTTCTTGGGGCGAGGAGACCCAGTACTTC. It yields the protein CASSSWGEETQYF.

This clonotype was found many times. The rearrangement uses TRBV18 and TRBJ1-1; D gene unclear. This CDR3 has 16 amino acids. V lost 3 bases and J lost 3, with 17 bases in between. Germline loops: CDR1 KGHSH, CDR2 LQKENI. In nucleotides, the CDR3 is TGTGCCAGCTCACCGCCCCTAGGTGGGAGCTACACTGAAGCTTTCTTT. Translated, it gives CASSPPLGGSYTEAFF. Using reference TRBV18 and TRBJ1-1 for the parts outside the CDR3, the full variable domain is NAGVMQNPRHLVRRRGQEARLRCSPMKGHSHVYWYRQLPEEGLKFMVYLQKENIIDESGMPKERFSAEFPKEGPSILRIQQVVRGDSAAYFCASSPPLGGSYTEAFFGQGTRLTVV.